The subject of this entry is one T cell receptor beta chain. Its antigen is still unknown. RNA was extracted from bulk tissue without any cell sorting. This sample stems from a study of tumor and adjacent non-tumor tissue in lung cancer. Study at large: Histology: 12 adenocarcinoma, a couple of squamous cell carcinoma, 1 small cell lung cancer.

The library came from three nested PCR rounds adapted from ARM-PCR protocols. TCRdb itself ran the multiplex PCR reads through MiXCR, one entry per CDR3 protein. The sample consists of about 70,000 distinct CDR3 sequences, around three quarters of them appearing once. Regarding the study as a whole: Normal lung showed higher cumulative top 100 clone frequency than tumor. Tumor TCR diversity, when higher, was linked to shorter survival.

The sequenced sample consisted of lung tumor tissue. This sequence originates from a man in his 60s with non-small cell lung cancer.

This CDR3 is CSVQQEAGEQYF. DNA for the CDR3: TGCAGCGTTCAGCAGGAGGCAGGAGAGCAGTACTTC. The chain recombines TRBV29-1 with TRBJ2-7, with D maybe TRBD2 (5 bases). V gave up 5 bases and J gave up 7 bases, with 15 bases separating them. Germline V gives CDR1 SQVTM, CDR2 ANQGSEA. The CDR3 has 12 residues.